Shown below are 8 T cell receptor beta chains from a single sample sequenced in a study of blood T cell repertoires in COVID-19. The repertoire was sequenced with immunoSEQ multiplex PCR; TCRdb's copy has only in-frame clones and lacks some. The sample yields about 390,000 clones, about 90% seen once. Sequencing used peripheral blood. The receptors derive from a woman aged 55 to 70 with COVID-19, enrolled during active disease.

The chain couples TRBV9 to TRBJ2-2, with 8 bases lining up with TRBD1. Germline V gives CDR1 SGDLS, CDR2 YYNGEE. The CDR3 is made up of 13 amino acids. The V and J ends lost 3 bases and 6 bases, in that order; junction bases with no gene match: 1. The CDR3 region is CASSARGPGELFF. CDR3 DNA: TGTGCCAGCAGCGCCAGGGGGCCCGGGGAGCTGTTTTTT.

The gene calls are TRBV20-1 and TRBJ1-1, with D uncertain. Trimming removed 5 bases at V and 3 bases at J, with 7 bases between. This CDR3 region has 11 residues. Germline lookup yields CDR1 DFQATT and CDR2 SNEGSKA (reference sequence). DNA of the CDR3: TGCAGTGCTTTCGTTGACACTGAAGCTTTCTTT. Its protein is CSAFVDTEAFF.

CDR3 amino acids: CASSLLWGAGGYTF. The CDR3 DNA reads as TGTGCCAGCAGCTTACTGTGGGGCGCGGGGGGCTACACCTTC. This sequence joins TRBV7-9 and TRBJ1-2; possible D gene TRBD1, 5 bases. The CDR3 has 14 residues. Germline lookup yields CDR1 SEHNR and CDR2 FQNEAQ (reference sequence). V gave up 2 bases and J gave up 8 bases, with 15 bases separating them.

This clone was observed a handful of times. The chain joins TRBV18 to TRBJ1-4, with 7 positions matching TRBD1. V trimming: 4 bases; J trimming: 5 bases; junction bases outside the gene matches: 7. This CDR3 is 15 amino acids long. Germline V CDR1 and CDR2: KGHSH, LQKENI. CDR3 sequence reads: CASSLQTGRNEKLFF. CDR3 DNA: TGTGCCAGCTCACTTCAGACAGGGAGAAATGAAAAACTGTTTTTT.

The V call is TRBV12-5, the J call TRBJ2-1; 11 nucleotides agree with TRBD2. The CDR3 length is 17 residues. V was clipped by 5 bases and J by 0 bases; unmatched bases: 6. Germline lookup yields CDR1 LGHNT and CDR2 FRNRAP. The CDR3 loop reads CASGDPSGGSSYNEQFF. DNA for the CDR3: TGTGCTAGTGGTGATCCTAGCGGGGGGAGCTCCTACAATGAGCAGTTCTTC.

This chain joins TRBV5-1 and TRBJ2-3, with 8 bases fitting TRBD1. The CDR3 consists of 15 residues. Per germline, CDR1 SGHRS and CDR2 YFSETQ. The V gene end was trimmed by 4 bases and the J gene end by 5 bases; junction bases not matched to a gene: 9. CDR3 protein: CASSEQGVRGDTQYF. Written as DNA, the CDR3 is TGCGCCAGCAGCGAACAGGGGGTAAGAGGAGATACGCAGTATTTT.

In DNA form, the CDR3 reads TGTGCCAGCACCTCTAGCGTATCCTACAATGAGCAGTTCTTC. Protein sequence: CASTSSVSYNEQFF. J is TRBJ2-1 and V is TRBV28; D is perhaps TRBD2 (6 bases). This CDR3 has 14 residues. CDR1 is MDHEN and CDR2 is SYDVKM in the germline V gene. V was trimmed by 7 bases and J by 1 base, leaving 11 bases between them.

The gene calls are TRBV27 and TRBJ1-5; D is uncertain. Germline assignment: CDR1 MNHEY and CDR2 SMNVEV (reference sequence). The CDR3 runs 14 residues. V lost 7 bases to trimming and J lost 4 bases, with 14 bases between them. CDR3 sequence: CASKTLAENQPQHF. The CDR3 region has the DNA TGTGCCAGCAAAACATTGGCAGAAAATCAGCCCCAGCATTTT.